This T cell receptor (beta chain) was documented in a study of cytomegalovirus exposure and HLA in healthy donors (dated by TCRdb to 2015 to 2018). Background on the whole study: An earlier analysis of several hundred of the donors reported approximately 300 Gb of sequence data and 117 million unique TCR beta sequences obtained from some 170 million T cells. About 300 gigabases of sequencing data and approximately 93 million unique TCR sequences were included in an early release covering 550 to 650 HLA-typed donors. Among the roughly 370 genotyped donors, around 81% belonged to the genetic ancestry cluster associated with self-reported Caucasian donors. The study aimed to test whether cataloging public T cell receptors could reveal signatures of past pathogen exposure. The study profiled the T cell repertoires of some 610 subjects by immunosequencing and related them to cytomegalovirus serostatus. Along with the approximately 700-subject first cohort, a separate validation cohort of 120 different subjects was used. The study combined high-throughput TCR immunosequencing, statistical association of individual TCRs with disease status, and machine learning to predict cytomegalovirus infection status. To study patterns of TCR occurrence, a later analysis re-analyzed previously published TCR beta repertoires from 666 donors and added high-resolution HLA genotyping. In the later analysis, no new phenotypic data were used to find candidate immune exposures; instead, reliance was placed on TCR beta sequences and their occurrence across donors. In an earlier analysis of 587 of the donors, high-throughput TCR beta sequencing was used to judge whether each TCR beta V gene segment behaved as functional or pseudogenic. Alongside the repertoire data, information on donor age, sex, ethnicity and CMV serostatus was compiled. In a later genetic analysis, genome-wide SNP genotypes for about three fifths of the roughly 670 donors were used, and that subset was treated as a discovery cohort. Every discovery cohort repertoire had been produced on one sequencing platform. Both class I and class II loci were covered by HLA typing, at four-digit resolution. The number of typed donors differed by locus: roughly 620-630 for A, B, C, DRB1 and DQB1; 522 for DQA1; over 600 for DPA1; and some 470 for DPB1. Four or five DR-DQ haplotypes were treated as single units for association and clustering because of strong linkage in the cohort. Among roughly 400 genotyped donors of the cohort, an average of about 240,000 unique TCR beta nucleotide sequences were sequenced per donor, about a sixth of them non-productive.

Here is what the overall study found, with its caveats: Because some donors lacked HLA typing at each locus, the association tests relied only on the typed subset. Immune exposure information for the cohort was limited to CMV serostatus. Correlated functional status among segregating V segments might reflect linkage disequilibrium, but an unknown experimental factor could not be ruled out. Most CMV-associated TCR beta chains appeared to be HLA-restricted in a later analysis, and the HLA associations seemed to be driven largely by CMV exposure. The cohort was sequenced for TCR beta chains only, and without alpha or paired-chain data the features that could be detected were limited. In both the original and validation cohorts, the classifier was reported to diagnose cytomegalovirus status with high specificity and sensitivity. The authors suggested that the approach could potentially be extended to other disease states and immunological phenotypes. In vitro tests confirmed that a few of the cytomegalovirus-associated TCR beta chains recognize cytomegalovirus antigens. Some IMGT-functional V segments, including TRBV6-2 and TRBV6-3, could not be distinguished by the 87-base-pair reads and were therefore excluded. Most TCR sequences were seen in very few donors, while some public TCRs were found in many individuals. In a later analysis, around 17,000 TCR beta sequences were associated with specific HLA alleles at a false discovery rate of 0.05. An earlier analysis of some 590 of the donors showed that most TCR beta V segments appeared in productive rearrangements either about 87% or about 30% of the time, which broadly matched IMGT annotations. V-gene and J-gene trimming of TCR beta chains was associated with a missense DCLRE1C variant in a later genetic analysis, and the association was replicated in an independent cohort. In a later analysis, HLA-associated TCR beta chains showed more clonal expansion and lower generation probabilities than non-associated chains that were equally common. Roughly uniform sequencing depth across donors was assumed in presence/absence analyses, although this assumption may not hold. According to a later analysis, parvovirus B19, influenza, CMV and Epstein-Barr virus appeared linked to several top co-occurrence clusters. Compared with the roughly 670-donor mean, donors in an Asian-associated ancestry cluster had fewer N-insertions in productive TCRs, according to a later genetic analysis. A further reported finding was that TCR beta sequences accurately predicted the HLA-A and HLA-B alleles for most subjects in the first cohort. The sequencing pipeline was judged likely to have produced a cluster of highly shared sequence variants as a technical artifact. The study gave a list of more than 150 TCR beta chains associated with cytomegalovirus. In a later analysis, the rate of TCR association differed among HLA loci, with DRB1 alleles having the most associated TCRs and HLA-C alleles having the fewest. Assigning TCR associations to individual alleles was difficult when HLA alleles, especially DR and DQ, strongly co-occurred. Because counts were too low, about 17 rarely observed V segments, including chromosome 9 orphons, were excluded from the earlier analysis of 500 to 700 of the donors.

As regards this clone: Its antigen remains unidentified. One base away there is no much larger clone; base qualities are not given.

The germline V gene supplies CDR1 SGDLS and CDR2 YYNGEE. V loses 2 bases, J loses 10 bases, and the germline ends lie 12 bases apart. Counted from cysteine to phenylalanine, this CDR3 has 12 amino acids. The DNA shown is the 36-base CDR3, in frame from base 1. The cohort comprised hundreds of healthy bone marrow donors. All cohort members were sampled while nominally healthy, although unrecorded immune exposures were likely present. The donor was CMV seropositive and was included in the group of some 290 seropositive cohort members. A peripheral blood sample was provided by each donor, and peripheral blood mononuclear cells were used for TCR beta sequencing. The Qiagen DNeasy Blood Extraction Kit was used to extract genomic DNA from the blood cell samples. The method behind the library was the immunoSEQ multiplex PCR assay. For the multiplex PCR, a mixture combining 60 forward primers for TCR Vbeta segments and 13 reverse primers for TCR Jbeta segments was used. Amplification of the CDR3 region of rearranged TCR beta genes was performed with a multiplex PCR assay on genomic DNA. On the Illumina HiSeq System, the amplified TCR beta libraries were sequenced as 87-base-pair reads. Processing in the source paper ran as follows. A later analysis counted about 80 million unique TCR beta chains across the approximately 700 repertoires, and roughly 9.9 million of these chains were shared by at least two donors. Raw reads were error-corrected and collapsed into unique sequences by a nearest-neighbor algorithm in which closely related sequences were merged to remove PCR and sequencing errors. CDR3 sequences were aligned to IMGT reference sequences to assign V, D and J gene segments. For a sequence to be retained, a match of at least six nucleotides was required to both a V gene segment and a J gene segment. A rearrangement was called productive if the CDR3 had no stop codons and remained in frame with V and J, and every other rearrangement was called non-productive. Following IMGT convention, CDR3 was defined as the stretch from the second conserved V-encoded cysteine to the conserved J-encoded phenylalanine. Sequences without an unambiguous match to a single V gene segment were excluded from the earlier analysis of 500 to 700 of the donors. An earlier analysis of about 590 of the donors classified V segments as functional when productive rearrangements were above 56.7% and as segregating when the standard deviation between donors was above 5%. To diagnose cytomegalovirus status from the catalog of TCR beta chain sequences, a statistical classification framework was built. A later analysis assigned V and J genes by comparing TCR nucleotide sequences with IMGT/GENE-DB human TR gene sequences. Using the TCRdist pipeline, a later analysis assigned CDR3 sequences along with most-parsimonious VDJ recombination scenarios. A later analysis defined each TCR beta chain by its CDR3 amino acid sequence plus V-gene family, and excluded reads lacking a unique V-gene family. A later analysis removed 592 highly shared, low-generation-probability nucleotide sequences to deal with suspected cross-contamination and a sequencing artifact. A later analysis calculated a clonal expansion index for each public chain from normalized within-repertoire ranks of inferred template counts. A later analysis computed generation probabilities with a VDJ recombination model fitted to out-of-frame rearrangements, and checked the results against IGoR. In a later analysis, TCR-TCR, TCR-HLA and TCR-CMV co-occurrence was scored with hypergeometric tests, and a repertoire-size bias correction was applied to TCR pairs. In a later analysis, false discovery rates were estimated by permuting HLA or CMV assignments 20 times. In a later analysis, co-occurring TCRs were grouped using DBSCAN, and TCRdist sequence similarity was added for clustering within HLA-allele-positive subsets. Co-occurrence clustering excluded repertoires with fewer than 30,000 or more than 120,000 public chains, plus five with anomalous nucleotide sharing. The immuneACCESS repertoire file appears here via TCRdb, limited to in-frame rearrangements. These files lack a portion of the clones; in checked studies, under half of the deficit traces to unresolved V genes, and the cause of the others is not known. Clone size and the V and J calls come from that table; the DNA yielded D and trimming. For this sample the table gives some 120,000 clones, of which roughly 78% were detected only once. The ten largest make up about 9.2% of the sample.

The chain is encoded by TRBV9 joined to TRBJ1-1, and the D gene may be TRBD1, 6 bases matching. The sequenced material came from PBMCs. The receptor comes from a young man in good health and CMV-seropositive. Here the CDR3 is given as CASSVVGTRAFF. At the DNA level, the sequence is TGTGCCAGCAGCGTGGTCGGGACACGAGCTTTCTTT.